These T cell receptor beta chains were read from a single sample in a study of cytomegalovirus exposure and HLA in healthy donors. The table came from immunoSEQ multiplex PCR; TCRdb's copy has only in-frame clones and leaves some out. The table includes 150,000 or so clones, more than 75% detected once. The sequencing input was PBMCs. These receptors all come from a middle-aged woman in good health and CMV-seronegative. Both conserved end residues are part of each CDR3. The D gene is left open where the match is weak. The size entry is marked missing in some rows and otherwise reads once, few, many or a size class.

>TRBJ1-2|-|TRBV2|few
TGTGCCAGCAGTGAAAGAGAGAACTATGGCTACACCTTC
CASSERENYGYTF
>TRBJ1-1|-|TRBV11-1|-
TGTGCCAGCAGCTCCCAGGGAAGGGGGTGGACTGAAGCTTTCTTT
CASSSQGRGWTEAFF
>TRBJ2-1|TRBD2|TRBV19|-
TGTGCCAGTAGTTCTAGCGGGAGGGAAACTGGTTATGAGCAGTTCTTC
CASSSSGRETGYEQFF
>TRBJ2-1|-|TRBV9|-
TGTGCCAGCAGCCACGGGACTTTTTTCTCCTACAATGAGCAGTTCTTC
CASSHGTFFSYNEQFF
>TRBJ2-2|-|TRBV28|-
TGTGCCAGCAGTTTACCAGGGTACACCGGGGAGCTGTTTTTT
CASSLPGYTGELFF
>TRBJ2-1|-|TRBV5-8|-
TGTGCCAGCAGCTTCACAGGATTTAATGAGCAGTTCTTC
CASSFTGFNEQFF
>TRBJ1-2|-|TRBV2|-
TGTGCCAGCGTCAGGTATCGGTATGGCTACACCTTC
CASVRYRYGYTF
>TRBJ2-2|TRBD2|TRBV14|few
TGTGCCAGCAGCCCACGGACTAGCGGGGGGGCCCTGTTTTTT
CASSPRTSGGALFF
>TRBJ2-4|TRBD1|TRBV12-5|-
TGTGCTAGTGGCCGGGACAGGGCCAGACAGTACTTC
CASGRDRARQYF
>TRBJ1-1|TRBD1|TRBV6-5|-
TGTGCCAGCAGTTCCCTAAACAGGGGGCAAAGTGAAGCTTTCTTT
CASSSLNRGQSEAFF
>TRBJ2-7|-|TRBV7-9|once
TGTGCCAGCGGTGAGGGTAAGCAGTACTTC
CASGEGKQYF
>TRBJ2-3|-|TRBV7-3|-
TGTGCCAGCAGCTTCAGCGGTAGCACAGATACGCAGTATTTT
CASSFSGSTDTQYF
>TRBJ2-7|TRBD2|TRBV4-3|-
TGCGCCAGCAGCCCGGGCCTAGCGGGGGTGGAGGAGCAGTACTTC
CASSPGLAGVEEQYF
>TRBJ2-3|-|TRBV6-5|once
TGTGCCAGCAGTTACTCGAGAGGAAATACGCAGTATTTT
CASSYSRGNTQYF
>TRBJ2-7|TRBD1|TRBV27|-
TGTGCCAGCAGCGAAACCGATACAGGGGCTATCTACGAGCAGTACTTC
CASSETDTGAIYEQYF
>TRBJ2-7|TRBD1|TRBV23-1|-
TGCGCCAGCAGTCAATCGGGACAGGGGCTTCACTACGAGCAGTACTTC
CASSQSGQGLHYEQYF
>TRBJ2-2|-|TRBV28|once
TGTGCCAGCAGTCGTGCAACAGGGACGAACACCGGGGAGCTGTTTTTT
CASSRATGTNTGELFF
>TRBJ1-5|-|TRBV4-3|-
TGCGCCAGCAGCCAAGTCGTCGGTAGGGGTCAGCCCCAGCATTTT
CASSQVVGRGQPQHF
>TRBJ2-7|TRBD2|TRBV4-1|-
TGCGCCAGCAGCCAAGAGGTTAGCGGGAGTTACGAGCAGTACTTC
CASSQEVSGSYEQYF
>TRBJ2-1|TRBD2|TRBV9|-
TGTGCCAGCAGCCTAGACCCCGGGACTAGGCCGACCCTAGGGCAGTTCTTC
CASSLDPGTRPTLGQFF
>TRBJ2-1|TRBD2|TRBV18|-
TGTGCCAGCTCACCACTGGAAGGGGGACTAGCGGATGAGCAGTTCTTC
CASSPLEGGLADEQFF
>TRBJ2-7|-|TRBV4-3|-
TGCGCCAGCAGCCAAATCCTCGGGGGTGGGGAGCAGTACTTC
CASSQILGGGEQYF
>TRBJ2-7|TRBD2|TRBV2|-
TGTGCCAGCACGATGGGACTAGCGGGATATTGGGGTGGGCTCGAGCAGTACTTC
CASTMGLAGYWGGLEQYF
>TRBJ1-3|TRBD1|TRBV6-1|-
TGTGCCAGCAGTGTGGACAACAGGGGTTTCGACACCATATATTTT
CASSVDNRGFDTIYF
>TRBJ2-1|-|TRBV28|-
TGTGCCAGCAGGTCCATGAGCTCCTACAATGAGCAGTTCTTC
CASRSMSSYNEQFF
>TRBJ2-7|TRBD2|TRBV13|-
TGTGCCAGCAGCTCGAGCGGGAGGTACTCCTACGAGCAGTACTTC
CASSSSGRYSYEQYF
>TRBJ2-7|TRBD1|TRBV11-2|-
TGTGCCAGCAGCTTAGTAGGGGGACAGCCATCCTACGAGCAGTACTTC
CASSLVGGQPSYEQYF
>TRBJ1-1|TRBD1|TRBV19|-
TGTGCCAGTAGTATTGAAGGGACAGGGCGTACTGAAGCTTTCTTT
CASSIEGTGRTEAFF
>TRBJ2-5|-|TRBV11-2|-
TGTGCCAGCACCATACAGGGATCTTGGGAGACCCAGTACTTC
CASTIQGSWETQYF